These 31 T cell receptor beta chains came from one sample sequenced in a study of blood T cell repertoires in COVID-19. Assay: immunoSEQ multiplex PCR; the TCRdb copy retains only in-frame clones and omits some. Of almost 55,000 clones in the sample, about nine tenths were seen once. Sample: peripheral blood. The source is a woman aged 40 to 50 with active COVID-19.

The chain couples TRBV6-5 to TRBJ1-6; D is possibly TRBD1 (5 bases). The germline gives CDR1 MNHEY, CDR2 SVGAGI. The V and J ends lost 2 bases and 1 base respectively, with 6 bases between them. The CDR3 contains 15 residues. The CDR3 DNA reads TGTGCCAGCAGTTACGACAGTTCCTATAATTCACCCCTCCACTTT. Amino acids: CASSYDSSYNSPLHF.

The chain has TRBV4-2 and TRBJ1-2; D is perhaps TRBD1 (6 bases). Germline V CDR1 and CDR2: LGHNA, YNFKEQ. The length of the CDR3 is 14 residues. Trimming removed 4 bases from V and 4 bases from J, with 13 bases in between. The CDR3 DNA is TGTGCCAGCAGCCCGGAGGACAGCTCCTATGGCTACACCTTC. Protein sequence: CASSPEDSSYGYTF.

The chain joins TRBV7-8 to TRBJ1-5; no definite D call. Germline CDR1 is SGHVS and CDR2 is FQNEAQ. The CDR3 is 13 amino acids. Trimming left V 5 bases short and J 7 bases short, with 12 bases between. The CDR3 DNA reads as TGTGCCAGCAGCCTGGCCTTGGAGCAGCCCCAGCATTTT. Encoded protein: CASSLALEQPQHF.

The chain has TRBV12-3 or TRBV12-4 and TRBJ2-7; no clear D. The V and J ends lost 6 bases and 6 bases respectively, with 12 bases between them. The CDR3 is made up of 12 amino acids. The CDR3 sequence is CASSPAGFEQYF. Written as DNA, the CDR3 is TGTGCCAGCAGCCCGGCAGGCTTCGAGCAGTACTTC.

The gene calls are TRBV5-1 and TRBJ2-7; a weak D match, TRBD2 (6 bases). Germline values: CDR1 SGHRS, CDR2 YFSETQ. The CDR3 consists of 14 residues. The germline V and J ends were trimmed by 2 bases and 5 bases, with 14 bases remaining between them. CDR3 bases: TGCGCCAGCAGCTTAGAGGAGGGAATGGACGAGCAGTACTTC. It translates to CASSLEEGMDEQYF.

V usage is TRBV18 and J usage is TRBJ1-2; D unresolved. This CDR3 contains 15 residues. Germline-derived CDR1 and CDR2 are KGHSH and LQKENI. V was shortened by 2 bases and J by 3 bases, with 13 bases between the two germline ends. Here the CDR3 reads CASSPGREGDYGYTF. CDR3 DNA sequence: TGTGCCAGCTCACCAGGGAGGGAAGGTGACTATGGCTACACCTTC.

This clone was recorded only once. This sequence joins TRBV2 and TRBJ2-5; TRBD2 matches at 13 bases. Germline CDR1 SNHLY, CDR2 FYNNEI. This CDR3 has 18 residues. Losses at the gene ends were 0 bases for V and 4 bases for J; bases not matched to a gene: 8. CDR3 nucleotide sequence: TGTGCCAGCAGTGAAGCGCCGGGACTAGCGGGGTGGGGAGAGACCCAGTACTTC. This encodes CASSEAPGLAGWGETQYF. Full variable domain (rest looked up from reference TRBV2 and TRBJ2-5): EPEVTQTPSHQVTQMGQEVILRCVPISNHLYFYWYRQILGQKVEFLVSFYNNEISEKSEIFDDQFSVERPDGSNFTLKIRSTKLEDSAMYFCASSEAPGLAGWGETQYFGPGTRLLVL.

The chain joins TRBV12-5 to TRBJ1-6; the D gene is possibly TRBD1 (5 bases). This CDR3 is 15 amino acids long. V was pared by 11 bases and J by 1 base, with 15 bases between. CDR1 and CDR2 from the germline V gene are LGHNT and FRNRAP. As DNA, the CDR3 is TGTGCTTCGAGGTGGGCAGGGTCCTATAATTCACCCCTCCACTTT. As protein: CASRWAGSYNSPLHF.

V usage is TRBV7-2 and J usage is TRBJ2-7; D is unclear. Germline V gene lookup returns CDR1 SGHTA and CDR2 FQGNSA. Trimming removed 4 bases at V and 3 bases at J, with 13 bases between. CDR3 size: 14 residues. CDR3 amino acids: CASSSRVILYEQYF. CDR3 nucleotides: TGTGCCAGCAGCTCACGGGTCATCCTCTACGAGCAGTACTTC.

The chain uses TRBV5-1 and TRBJ2-1, with a tentative D call TRBD1 (6 bases). The CDR3 is 16 residues long. The V end was cut by 3 bases, the J end by 6 bases, with 19 bases between. The germline V gene encodes CDR1 SGHRS and CDR2 YFSETQ. CDR3 loop: CASSSANLQGINEQFF. In DNA, the CDR3 is TGCGCCAGCAGCTCCGCTAATCTACAGGGTATCAATGAGCAGTTCTTC. Full variable domain (remainder filled in from reference TRBV5-1 and TRBJ2-1): KAGVTQTPRYLIKTRGQQVTLSCSPISGHRSVSWYQQTPGQGLQFLFEYFSETQRNKGNFPGRFSGRQFSNSRSEMNVSTLELGDSALYLCASSSANLQGINEQFFGPGTRLTVL.

The chain recombines TRBV5-1 with TRBJ2-1; D possibly corresponds to TRBD2 (6 bases). Trimming left V 6 bases short and J 3 bases short, with 19 bases between. The CDR3 has 16 amino acids. Germline V gene lookup returns CDR1 SGHRS and CDR2 YFSETQ. CDR3 loop: CASTPTGGSFYNEQFF. The CDR3 region has the DNA TGCGCCAGCACCCCAACCGGGGGTTCCTTCTACAATGAGCAGTTCTTC.

The rearrangement joins TRBV5-4 to TRBJ2-7; 7 bases fit TRBD1. Germline V gene sequence: CDR1 SGHNT, CDR2 YYREEE (reference sequence). V was pared by 3 bases and J by 3 bases, with 12 bases of the junction left unmatched. The CDR3 extends over 16 amino acids. This CDR3 is CASSSPTGNLYYEQYF. The CDR3 DNA sequence: TGTGCCAGCAGCTCCCCGACAGGGAACCTCTACTACGAGCAGTACTTC.

The CDR3: CSVEDWTGESYNEQFF. The CDR3 region has the DNA TGCAGCGTTGAAGATTGGACAGGGGAATCCTACAATGAGCAGTTCTTC. This chain connects TRBV29-1 to TRBJ2-1; TRBD1 agrees at 9 bases. CDR1 is SQVTM and CDR2 is ANQGSEA in the germline V gene. J lost 1 base, V lost 0 bases, and 4 bases had no gene match. The CDR3 covers 16 residues.

The chain recombines TRBV14 with TRBJ2-7; 10 bases are shared with TRBD1. The length of the CDR3 is 18 residues. V gave up 3 bases and J gave up 1 base; unmatched junction bases: 12. The germline V gene has CDR1 SGHDN and CDR2 FVKESK. The CDR3 reads CASSQGVDRGLFSYEQYF. The CDR3 DNA follows: TGTGCCAGCAGCCAGGGCGTTGACAGGGGGCTTTTTTCCTACGAGCAGTACTTC.

The table lists this clone with a count of one. This chain links TRBV13 with TRBJ2-2, with TRBD2 matching 7 bases. The CDR3 contains 15 residues. V lost 4 bases and J lost 2; bases outside the gene matches: 4. The V gene's germline CDR1 is PRHDT and CDR2 FYEKMQ (reference sequence). CDR3 DNA sequence: TGTGCCAGCAGCTCCAGCGGGGCAAACACCGGGGAGCTGTTTTTT. Translated, it gives CASSSSGANTGELFF.

The chain carries TRBV5-1 and TRBJ1-1, with 9 bases matching TRBD1. Per germline, CDR1 SGHRS and CDR2 YFSETQ. The ends lost 0 bases at V and 6 bases at J; junction bases unmatched: 3. The CDR3 runs to 14 residues. CDR3 nucleotides: TGCGCCAGCAGCTTGGCGGGACAGGGAGCTGAAGCTTTCTTT. This codes for CASSLAGQGAEAFF.

The chain has TRBV5-6 and TRBJ2-6; D is undetermined. Trimming stripped 3 bases from V and 0 bases from J, with 13 bases between. The CDR3 contains 17 residues. Looked up from germline, CDR1 is SGHDT and CDR2 is YYEEEE. In nucleotides, the CDR3 is TGTGCCAGCAGCTCGTTCACTTATAGCTCTGGGGCCAACGTCCTGACTTTC. Translating gives CASSSFTYSSGANVLTF.

This sequence joins TRBV12-3 or TRBV12-4 and TRBJ2-1; D is unclear. This CDR3 has 13 residues. Trimming left V 4 bases short and J 6 bases short, with 10 bases between. DNA for the CDR3: TGTGCCAGCAGTTCTCAGGCCCTCAATGAGCAGTTCTTC. Translated: CASSSQALNEQFF.

V is TRBV7-9 and J is TRBJ2-3, with 8 bases lining up with TRBD2. From germline, CDR1 is SEHNR and CDR2 FQNEAQ (reference sequence). V lost 5 bases to trimming and J lost 4 bases; unmatched junction nucleotides: 8. The CDR3 extends over 15 amino acids. CDR3 residues: CASSAPGGRADTQYF. DNA of the CDR3: TGTGCCAGCAGCGCCCCGGGGGGGCGGGCAGATACGCAGTATTTT.

The rearrangement uses TRBV6-6 and TRBJ1-1; TRBD1 agrees at 11 bases. CDR1 and CDR2 (germline): MNHNY, SVGAGI (reference sequence). The CDR3 length is 16 residues. The V and J ends lost 4 bases and 0 bases, in that order; junction bases with no gene match: 4. The CDR3 loop is CASSLGQGAVNTEAFF. CDR3 DNA: TGTGCCAGCAGTTTAGGACAGGGGGCTGTGAACACTGAAGCTTTCTTT.

The rearrangement links TRBV18 to TRBJ2-1, with 10 positions matching TRBD2. Germline lookup yields CDR1 KGHSH and CDR2 LQKENI. This CDR3 spans 19 amino acids. After removal of 1 base from V and 2 bases from J, the junction contained 11 bases not matched to a gene. The CDR3 region is CASSPLERLLAGPYNEQFF. CDR3 nucleotide sequence: TGTGCCAGCTCACCACTCGAGCGGCTACTAGCGGGGCCCTACAATGAGCAGTTCTTC.

The gene calls are TRBV7-2 and TRBJ1-6; maybe TRBD1 (5 bases). Germline V gene sequence: CDR1 SGHTA, CDR2 FQGNSA. Trimming took off 5 bases at V and 9 bases at J, with 14 bases between the two ends. The CDR3 runs to 14 residues. The chain's CDR3 is CASSPDTGVSPLHF. CDR3 nucleotides: TGTGCCAGCAGCCCGGACACGGGGGTTTCACCCCTCCACTTT.

Turning to this clone: An end of the junction does not agree with germline; a read error may underlie this. The chain joins TRBV6-1 to TRBJ2-1; TRBD1 agrees at 8 bases. The CDR3 runs 16 residues. Germline V gene lookup returns CDR1 MNHNS and CDR2 SASEGT. In DNA form, the CDR3 reads TGTGCCAGCAGCGAAGGTATTGGGACAGGTTACAATGAGCAGTTCTTC. It specifies CASSEGIGTGYNEQFF.

The chain joins TRBV3-1 (or the pseudogene TRBV3-2) to TRBJ2-3, with a weak D call TRBD2 (5 bases). CDR3 length: 14 amino acids. Germline V gives CDR1 LGHDT, CDR2 YNNKEL (reference sequence). V lost 4 bases and J 3 bases, leaving 11 bases between the germline ends. DNA of the CDR3: TGTGCCAGCAGCCCCGTACTAGGTACAGATACGCAGTATTTT. Translating it yields CASSPVLGTDTQYF.

The chain is built from TRBV24-1 and TRBJ1-5, with 9 bases aligning to TRBD1. This CDR3 spans 16 amino acids. Germline loops: CDR1 KGHDR, CDR2 SFDVKD. Germline trimming cut 0 bases from V and 6 bases from J; bases unmatched to any gene: 5. This chain's CDR3 is CATSDLRDREPQPQHF. The CDR3 coding sequence is TGTGCCACCAGTGATTTGAGGGACAGGGAGCCTCAGCCCCAGCATTTT.

This sequence joins TRBV7-8 and TRBJ1-3; D call uncertain. V was cut by 4 bases and J by 2 bases, with 12 bases left in between. The CDR3 extends over 15 amino acids. From germline, CDR1 is SGHVS and CDR2 FQNEAQ. CDR3 sequence: CASSYDTGTGNTIYF. CDR3 DNA: TGTGCCAGCAGCTACGACACGGGGACTGGAAACACCATATATTTT.

CDR3 amino acids: CAQDRDSIKQYF. CDR3 DNA sequence: TGTGCCCAGGACAGGGACAGCATAAAACAGTACTTC. V is TRBV30 and J is TRBJ2-7; 8 bases line up with TRBD1. Germline CDR1 GTSNPN, CDR2 SVGIG (reference sequence). The CDR3 spans 12 residues. Trimming at V came to 8 bases and at J to 10 bases, leaving 13 bases not matched to a gene.

The chain uses TRBV3-1 (or the pseudogene TRBV3-2) and TRBJ2-5, with TRBD2 matching over 7 bases. The CDR3 sequence is 16 residues long. CDR1 and CDR2 (germline): LGHDT, YNNKEL (reference sequence). Trimming removed 4 bases from V and 2 bases from J; junction bases left unmatched: 10. The CDR3, as DNA: TGTGCCAGCAGCCGAGCTCCTAGCGGAGAACAAGAGACCCAGTACTTC. Protein product: CASSRAPSGEQETQYF.

The chain combines TRBV7-9 with TRBJ1-1, with 7 bases identical to TRBD1. Germline V gene sequence: CDR1 SEHNR, CDR2 FQNEAQ (reference sequence). This CDR3 comprises 15 residues. V gave up 3 bases and J gave up 5 bases; unmatched junction bases: 9. CDR3 in amino acids: CASSFKTGPGTEAFF. The CDR3 region has the DNA TGTGCCAGCAGCTTCAAGACAGGGCCGGGGACTGAAGCTTTCTTT.

The CDR3 loop is CASSQDRGLNTEAFF. The CDR3, as DNA: TGTGCCAGCAGCCAAGATAGGGGATTGAACACTGAAGCTTTCTTT. The chain recombines TRBV3-1 (or the pseudogene TRBV3-2) with TRBJ1-1; maybe TRBD1 (5 bases). The germline V and J ends were trimmed by 0 bases and 0 bases, with 8 bases remaining between them. The CDR3 consists of 15 residues. Looked up from germline, CDR1 is LGHDT and CDR2 is YNNKEL (reference sequence).

This chain uses TRBV29-1 with TRBJ1-2, with D perhaps matching TRBD1 (5 bases). CDR1 is SQVTM and CDR2 is ANQGSEA in the germline V gene. V was shortened by 3 bases and J by 4 bases, with 15 bases between the two germline ends. This CDR3 spans 14 amino acids. The CDR3 is CSVEGGETTYGYTF. In DNA, the CDR3 is TGCAGCGTTGAGGGGGGGGAGACTACCTATGGCTACACCTTC.